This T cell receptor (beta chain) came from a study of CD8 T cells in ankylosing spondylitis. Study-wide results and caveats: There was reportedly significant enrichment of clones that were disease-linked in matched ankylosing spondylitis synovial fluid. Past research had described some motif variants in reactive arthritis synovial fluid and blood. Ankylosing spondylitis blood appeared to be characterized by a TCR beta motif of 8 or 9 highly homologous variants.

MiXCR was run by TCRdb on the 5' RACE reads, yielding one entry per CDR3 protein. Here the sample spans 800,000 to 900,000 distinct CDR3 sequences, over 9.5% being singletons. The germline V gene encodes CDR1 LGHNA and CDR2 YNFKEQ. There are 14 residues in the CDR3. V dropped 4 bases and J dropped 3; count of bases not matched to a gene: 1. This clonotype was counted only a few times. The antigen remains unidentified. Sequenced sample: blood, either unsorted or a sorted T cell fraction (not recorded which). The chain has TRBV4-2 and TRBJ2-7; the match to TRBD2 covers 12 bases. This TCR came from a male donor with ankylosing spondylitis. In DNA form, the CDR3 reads TGTGCCAGCAGCCCGGGACTAGCGGGCTACGAGCAGTACTTC. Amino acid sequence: CASSPGLAGYEQYF.